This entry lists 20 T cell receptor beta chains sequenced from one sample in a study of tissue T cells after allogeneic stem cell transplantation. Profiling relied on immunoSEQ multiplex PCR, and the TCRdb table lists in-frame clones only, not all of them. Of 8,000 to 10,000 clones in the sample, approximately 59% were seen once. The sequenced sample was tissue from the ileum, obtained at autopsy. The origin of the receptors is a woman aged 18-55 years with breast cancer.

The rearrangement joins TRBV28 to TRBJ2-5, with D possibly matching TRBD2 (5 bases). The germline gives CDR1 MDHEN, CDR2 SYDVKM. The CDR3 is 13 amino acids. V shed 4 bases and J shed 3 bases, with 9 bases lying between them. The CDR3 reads CASSSSREETQYF. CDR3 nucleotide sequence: TGTGCCAGCAGTTCCTCGCGGGAAGAGACCCAGTACTTC.

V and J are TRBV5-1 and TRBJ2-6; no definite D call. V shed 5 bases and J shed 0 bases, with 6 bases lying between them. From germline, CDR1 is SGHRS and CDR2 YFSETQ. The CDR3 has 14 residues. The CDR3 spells CASRNPSGANVLTF. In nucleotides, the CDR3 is TGCGCCAGCAGGAACCCCTCTGGGGCCAACGTCCTGACTTTC.

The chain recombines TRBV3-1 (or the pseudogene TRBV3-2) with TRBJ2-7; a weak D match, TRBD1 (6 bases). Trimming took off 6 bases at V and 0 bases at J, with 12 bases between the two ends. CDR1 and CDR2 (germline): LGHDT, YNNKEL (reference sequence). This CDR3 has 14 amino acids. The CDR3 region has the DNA TGTGCCAGCAGTCGTTTGACAGGCTCCTACGAGCAGTACTTC. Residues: CASSRLTGSYEQYF.

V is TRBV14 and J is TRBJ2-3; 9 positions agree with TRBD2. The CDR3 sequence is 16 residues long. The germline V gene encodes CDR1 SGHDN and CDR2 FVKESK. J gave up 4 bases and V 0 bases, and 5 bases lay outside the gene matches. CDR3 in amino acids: CASSQDPAGGADTQYF. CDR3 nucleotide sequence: TGTGCCAGCAGCCAAGATCCCGCGGGAGGGGCAGATACGCAGTATTTT.

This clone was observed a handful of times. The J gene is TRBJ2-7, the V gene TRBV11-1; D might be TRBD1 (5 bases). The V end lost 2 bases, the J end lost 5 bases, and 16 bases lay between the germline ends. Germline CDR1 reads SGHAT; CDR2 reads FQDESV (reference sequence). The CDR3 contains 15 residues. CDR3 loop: CASSLNGQGRNEQYF. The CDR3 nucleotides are TGTGCCAGCAGCTTAAATGGGCAGGGCAGAAACGAGCAGTACTTC.

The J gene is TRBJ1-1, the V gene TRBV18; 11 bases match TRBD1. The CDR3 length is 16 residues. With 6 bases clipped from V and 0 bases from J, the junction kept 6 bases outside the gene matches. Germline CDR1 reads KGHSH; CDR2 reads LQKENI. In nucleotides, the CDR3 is TGTGCCAGCTCCCCAGGACAGGGGGCTATGAACACTGAAGCTTTCTTT. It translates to CASSPGQGAMNTEAFF.

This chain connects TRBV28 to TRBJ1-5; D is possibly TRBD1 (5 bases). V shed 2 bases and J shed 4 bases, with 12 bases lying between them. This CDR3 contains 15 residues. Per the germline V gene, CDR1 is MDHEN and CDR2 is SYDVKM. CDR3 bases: TGTGCCAGCAGTTTAAGGTCAGGGTGGAATCAGCCCCAGCATTTT. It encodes CASSLRSGWNQPQHF.

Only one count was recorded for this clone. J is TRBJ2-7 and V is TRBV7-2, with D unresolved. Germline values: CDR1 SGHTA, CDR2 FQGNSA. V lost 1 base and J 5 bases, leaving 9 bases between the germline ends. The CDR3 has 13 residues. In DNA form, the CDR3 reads TGTGCCAGCAGCTTAGTGGTCCAGGACGAGCAGTACTTC. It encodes CASSLVVQDEQYF.

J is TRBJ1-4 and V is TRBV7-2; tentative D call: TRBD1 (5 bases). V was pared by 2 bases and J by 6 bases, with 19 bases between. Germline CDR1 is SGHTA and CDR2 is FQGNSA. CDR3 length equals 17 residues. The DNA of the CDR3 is TGTGCCAGCAGCTTAATCCCGAAGGGGACCGGAGATGAAAAACTGTTTTTT. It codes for CASSLIPKGTGDEKLFF. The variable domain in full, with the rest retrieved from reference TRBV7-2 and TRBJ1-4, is GAGVSQSPSNKVTEKGKDVELRCDPISGHTALYWYRQSLGQGLEFLIYFQGNSAPDKSGLPSDRFSAERTGGSVSTLTIQRTQQEDSAVYLCASSLIPKGTGDEKLFFGSGTQLSVL.

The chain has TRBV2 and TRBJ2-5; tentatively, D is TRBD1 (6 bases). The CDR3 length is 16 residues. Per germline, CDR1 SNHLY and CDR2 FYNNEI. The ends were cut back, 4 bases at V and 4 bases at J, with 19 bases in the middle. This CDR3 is CASSALRASRGETQYF. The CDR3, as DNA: TGTGCCAGCAGTGCGCTTAGGGCTAGCAGGGGAGAGACCCAGTACTTC.

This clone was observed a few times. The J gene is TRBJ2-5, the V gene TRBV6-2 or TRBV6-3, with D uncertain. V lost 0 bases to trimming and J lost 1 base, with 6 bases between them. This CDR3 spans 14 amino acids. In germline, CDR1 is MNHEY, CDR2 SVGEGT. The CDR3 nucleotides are TGTGCCAGCAGTTACTCGAAGACCCAAGAGACCCAGTACTTC. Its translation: CASSYSKTQETQYF.

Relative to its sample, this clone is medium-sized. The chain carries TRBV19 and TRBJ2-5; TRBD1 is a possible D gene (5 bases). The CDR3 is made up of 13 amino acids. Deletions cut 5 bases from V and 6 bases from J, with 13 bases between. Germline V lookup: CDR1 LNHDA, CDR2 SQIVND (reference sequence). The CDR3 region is CASSQVQGKTQYF. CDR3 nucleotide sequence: TGTGCCAGTAGTCAAGTCCAGGGAAAGACCCAGTACTTC.

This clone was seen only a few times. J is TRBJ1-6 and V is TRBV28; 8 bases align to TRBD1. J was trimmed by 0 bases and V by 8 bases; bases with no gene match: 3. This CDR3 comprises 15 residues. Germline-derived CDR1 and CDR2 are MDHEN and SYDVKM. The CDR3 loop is CASGTGGSYNSPLHF. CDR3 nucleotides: TGTGCCAGCGGTACAGGGGGCTCCTATAATTCACCCCTCCACTTT.

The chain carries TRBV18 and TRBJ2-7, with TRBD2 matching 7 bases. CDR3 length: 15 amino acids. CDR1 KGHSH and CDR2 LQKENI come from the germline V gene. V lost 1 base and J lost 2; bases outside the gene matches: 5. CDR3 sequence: CASSPRAGTTYEQYF. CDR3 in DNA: TGTGCCAGCTCACCACGAGCGGGGACTACCTACGAGCAGTACTTC.

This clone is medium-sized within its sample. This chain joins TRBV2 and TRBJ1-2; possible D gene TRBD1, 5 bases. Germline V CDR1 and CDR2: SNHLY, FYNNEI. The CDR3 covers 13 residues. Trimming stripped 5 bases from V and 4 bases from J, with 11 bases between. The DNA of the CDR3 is TGTGCCAGCAGTCACGGGGGGATCTATGGCTACACCTTC. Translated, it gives CASSHGGIYGYTF.

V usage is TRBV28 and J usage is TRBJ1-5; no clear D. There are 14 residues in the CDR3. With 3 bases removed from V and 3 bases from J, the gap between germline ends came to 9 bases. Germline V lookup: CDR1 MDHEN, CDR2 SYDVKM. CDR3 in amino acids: CASSFASHNQPQHF. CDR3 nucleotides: TGTGCCAGCAGTTTCGCCAGCCACAATCAGCCCCAGCATTTT.

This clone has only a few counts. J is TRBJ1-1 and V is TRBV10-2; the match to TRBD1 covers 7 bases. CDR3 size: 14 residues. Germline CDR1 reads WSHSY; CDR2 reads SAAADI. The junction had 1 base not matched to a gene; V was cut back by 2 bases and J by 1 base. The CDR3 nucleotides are TGCGCCAGCAGTGAGCGGACAGGGAACACTGAAGCTTTCTTT. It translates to CASSERTGNTEAFF.

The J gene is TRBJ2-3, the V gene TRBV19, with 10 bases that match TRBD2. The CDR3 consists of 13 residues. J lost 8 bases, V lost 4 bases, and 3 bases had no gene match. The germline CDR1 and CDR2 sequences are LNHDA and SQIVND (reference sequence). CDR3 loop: CASSTSGGGTQYF. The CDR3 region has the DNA TGTGCCAGTAGTACTAGCGGGGGCGGTACGCAGTATTTT.

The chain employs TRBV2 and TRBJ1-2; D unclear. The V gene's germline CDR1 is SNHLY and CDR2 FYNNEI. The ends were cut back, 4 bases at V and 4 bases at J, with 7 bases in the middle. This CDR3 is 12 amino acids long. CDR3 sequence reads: CASSVALYGYTF. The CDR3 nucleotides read TGTGCCAGCAGTGTCGCCCTCTATGGCTACACCTTC.

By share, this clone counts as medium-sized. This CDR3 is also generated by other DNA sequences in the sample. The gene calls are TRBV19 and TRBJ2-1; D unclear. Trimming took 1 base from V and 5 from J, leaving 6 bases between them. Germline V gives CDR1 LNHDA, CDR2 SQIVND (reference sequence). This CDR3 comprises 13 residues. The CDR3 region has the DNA TGTGCCAGTAGTATAGGCCCCCACAATGAGCAGTTCTTC. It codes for CASSIGPHNEQFF.